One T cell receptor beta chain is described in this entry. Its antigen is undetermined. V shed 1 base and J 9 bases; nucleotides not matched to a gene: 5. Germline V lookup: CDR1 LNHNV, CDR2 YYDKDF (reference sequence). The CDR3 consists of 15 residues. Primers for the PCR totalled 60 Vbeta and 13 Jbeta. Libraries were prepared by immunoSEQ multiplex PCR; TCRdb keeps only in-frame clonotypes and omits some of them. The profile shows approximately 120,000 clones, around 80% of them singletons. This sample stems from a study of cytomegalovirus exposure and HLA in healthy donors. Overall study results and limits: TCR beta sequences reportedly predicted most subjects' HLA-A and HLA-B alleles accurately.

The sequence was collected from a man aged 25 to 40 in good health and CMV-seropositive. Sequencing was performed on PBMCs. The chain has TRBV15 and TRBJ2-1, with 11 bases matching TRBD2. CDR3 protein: CATSRVTSGRFEQFF. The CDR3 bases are TGTGCCACCAGCAGAGTTACTAGCGGGAGATTTGAGCAGTTCTTC.